A selection of T cell receptor beta chains follows, all from one sample in a study of blood T cell repertoires in COVID-19. The data were produced by immunoSEQ multiplex PCR, yet TCRdb's version contains in-frame clones alone and is incomplete. Here the sample spans just over 200,000 clones, approximately 84% being singletons. The sample consisted of peripheral blood. Receptors were obtained from a man older than 75 with acute or convalescent COVID-19. Both conserved end residues are part of each CDR3.

cdr3_length j_call v_call cdr3_aa
15 TRBJ2-1 TRBV7-2 CASSQAGISKNEQFF
17 TRBJ2-2 TRBV19 CASSIQGTGGYTGELFF
14 TRBJ1-3 TRBV18 CASSPEGTGNTIYF
14 TRBJ2-5 TRBV5-4 CASSLGGGQETQYF
16 TRBJ2-1 TRBV7-2 CASSTPGLAGRNEQFF
15 TRBJ2-3 TRBV4-2 CASSPSGHPTDTQYF
14 TRBJ2-3 TRBV5-5 CASSIGQNTDTQYF
13 TRBJ1-2 TRBV19 CASSMRRDYGYTF
14 TRBJ2-7 TRBV29-1 CSVEGLQGGYEQYF
17 TRBJ2-2 TRBV7-3 CASSSTSGRIDTGELFF
15 TRBJ2-3 TRBV7-2 CASSWGQASTDTQYF
14 TRBJ1-5 TRBV30 CAWSVARVGQPQHF
17 TRBJ2-2 TRBV21-1 CASSKVLGAEDTGELFF
16 TRBJ2-1 TRBV11-3 CASSPTRGIGYNEQFF
15 TRBJ2-1 TRBV4-3 CASSQVAASYNEQFF
14 TRBJ1-1 TRBV6-5 CASSSEVVNTEAFF
13 TRBJ1-1 TRBV10-2 CASSESTSTGAFF
15 TRBJ2-4 TRBV4-2 CASSQDRLGGNIQYF
16 TRBJ2-3 TRBV19 CASSRGGGPSTDTQYF
15 TRBJ1-1 TRBV5-4 CASSGGRIMNTEAFF
11 TRBJ2-3 TRBV5-8 CASSFSYTQYF
18 TRBJ1-6 TRBV30 CAWRLPGQGAQINSPLHF
13 TRBJ2-7 TRBV29-1 CSGRTGISDEQYF
14 TRBJ1-4 TRBV19 CASNGRGNNEKLFF
17 TRBJ1-2 TRBV5-1 CASSLGPTGKSAYGYTF
16 TRBJ2-2 TRBV7-9 CASSLIIGECTGELFF
16 TRBJ1-2 TRBV4-3 CASSQPSGGSDYGYTF
15 TRBJ2-1 TRBV7-3 CASSSTGTGDPQQFF
13 TRBJ1-1 TRBV19 CASMTGGIGEAFF
13 TRBJ2-7 TRBV30 CAWSPPPLYEQYF
13 TRBJ1-5 TRBV30 CAWSVQSNQPQHF
12 TRBJ1-5 TRBV29-1 CSARVPNQPQHF
16 TRBJ1-4 TRBV7-9 CASSLLSGTGGEKLFF
15 TRBJ2-7 TRBV18 CASSPPDRGPYEQYF
19 TRBJ1-2 TRBV7-8 CASSSVPGQGAMTNYGYTF
15 TRBJ1-5 TRBV3-1/TRBV3-2 CASSLDGTGNQPQHF
17 TRBJ2-3 TRBV11-3 CASSKRLAGVGTDTQYF
17 TRBJ2-1 TRBV7-8 CASTPALAGGPIGEQFF
13 TRBJ1-5 TRBV19 CASSRGGDQPQHF
16 TRBJ1-3 TRBV3-1/TRBV3-2 CASSLPTRGSGNTIYF
19 TRBJ2-3 TRBV9 CASRRDGLAGGPRTDTQYF
15 TRBJ2-3 TRBV5-1 CASSFIGGGTDTQYF
14 TRBJ2-7 TRBV28 CASSLSGNPYEQYF
14 TRBJ2-7 TRBV27 CASSRWTGRVEQYF